This T cell receptor beta chain was identified in a study of early T cells in non-severe SARS-CoV-2 infection (dated by TCRdb to about 2021). Concerning the study at large: Because TCR sequencing relied on bulk RNA taken from unsorted whole blood, pairing of alpha and beta chains was not possible.

The research as a whole found: VDJdb matching was skewed toward anti-spike CD8 responses and likely underestimated virus-specific expansions by missing private and CD4 specificities.

This clonotype showed up many times. The antigen it binds to is not known. There are no base qualities to consult, and no much larger clone falls within one base. The library came from 5' RACE. Reads for this sample came from a NextSeq 500. In the TCR library protocol, unique molecular identifiers were attached to individual cDNA molecules to correct for PCR bias and sequencing error. Both TCR alpha and beta chains were sequenced, and tight co-correlation was observed between alpha and beta sequence abundances in each sample. The published analysis was carried out like this. V gene, J gene and CDR3 annotation of TCR sequences was performed with Decombinator V4. Expanded TCRs were defined as changing significantly between any two time points under a Poisson model with p below 0.0001. TCR abundances were normalised to the total number of TCRs sequenced per sample and expressed as counts per million. VDJdb, accessed on 1 November 2021, was searched for TCRs annotated for CMV, EBV and SARS-CoV-2, and TCRs annotated for more than one antigen were excluded. The public reads were run again by TCRdb, first through fastp at Q25 and then through MiXCR, and only productive beta chains were kept. Identical CDR3 proteins give one entry, which carries the most common genes and DNA. The V and J calls here are based on TCRdb, not the publication. The sample table holds approximately 79,000 distinct CDR3 sequences, of which roughly 12% were seen once. The top ten clonotypes cover approximately 1.1% of the sample.

The study was a case-control design nested within a healthcare worker cohort in London, UK, with weekly nasopharyngeal swab PCR tests and blood sampling. Healthcare workers were recruited during the week of the UK lockdown, between 23 and 31 March 2020, and followed weekly for up to roughly 16 weeks. Sequenced input: whole blood. The origin of this receptor is an adult who was a healthcare worker with PCR-confirmed SARS-CoV-2 infection or an uninfected control (not recorded which).

The nucleotides read TGTGCCAGCAGCAACACGGGACAGGGAGATAAAAAACTGTTTTTT. Its translation is CASSNTGQGDKKLFF. The sequence is built from TRBV6-6 and TRBJ1-4; TRBD1 lines up with 9 middle nucleotides. CDR3 length: 15 amino acids, cysteine to phenylalanine. Just the 45-base CDR3 DNA is kept, in frame starting at base 1. The V end gives up 6 bases and the J end 9 bases, leaving 11 bases in the junction not matched to a gene. The germline V gene (reference sequence) provides CDR1 MNHNY and CDR2 SVGAGI.